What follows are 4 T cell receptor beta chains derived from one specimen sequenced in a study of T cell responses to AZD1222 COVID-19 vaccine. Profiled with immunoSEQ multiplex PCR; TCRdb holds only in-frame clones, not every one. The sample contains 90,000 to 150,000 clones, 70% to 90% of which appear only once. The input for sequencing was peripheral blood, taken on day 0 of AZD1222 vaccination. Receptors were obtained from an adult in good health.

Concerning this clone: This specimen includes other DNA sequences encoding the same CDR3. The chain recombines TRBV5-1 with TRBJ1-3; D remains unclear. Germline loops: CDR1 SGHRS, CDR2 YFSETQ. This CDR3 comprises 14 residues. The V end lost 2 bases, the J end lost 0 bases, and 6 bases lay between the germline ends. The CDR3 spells CASSLQSSGNTIYF. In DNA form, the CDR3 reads TGCGCCAGCAGCTTACAGAGCTCTGGAAACACCATATATTTT.

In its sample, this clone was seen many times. The CDR3 DNA is TGTGCCAGCAGGAAGGGACTAGCGGACACAGATACGCAGTATTTT. Protein: CASRKGLADTDTQYF. This sequence joins TRBV6-5 and TRBJ2-3; TRBD2 matches 11 bases. Losses at the gene ends were 6 bases for V and 2 bases for J; bases not matched to a gene: 4. The CDR3 has 15 amino acids. CDR1 is MNHEY and CDR2 is SVGAGI in the germline V gene.

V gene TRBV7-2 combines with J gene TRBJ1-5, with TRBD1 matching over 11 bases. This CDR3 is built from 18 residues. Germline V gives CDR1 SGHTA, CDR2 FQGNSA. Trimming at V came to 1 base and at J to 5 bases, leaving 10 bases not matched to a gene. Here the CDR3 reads CASSLGTGGKTWDQPQHF. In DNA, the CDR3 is TGTGCCAGCAGCTTAGGGACAGGGGGCAAAACTTGGGATCAGCCCCAGCATTTT. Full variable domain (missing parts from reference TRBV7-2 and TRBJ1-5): GAGVSQSPSNKVTEKGKDVELRCDPISGHTALYWYRQSLGQGLEFLIYFQGNSAPDKSGLPSDRFSAERTGGSVSTLTIQRTQQEDSAVYLCASSLGTGGKTWDQPQHFGDGTRLSIL.

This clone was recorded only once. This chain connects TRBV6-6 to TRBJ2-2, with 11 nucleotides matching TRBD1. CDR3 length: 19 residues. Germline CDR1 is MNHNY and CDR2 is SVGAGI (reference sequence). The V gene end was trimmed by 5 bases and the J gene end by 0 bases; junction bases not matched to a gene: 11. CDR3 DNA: TGTGCCAGCAGTCCCCTCCGCGGACAGGGGGCGCCGAACACCGGGGAGCTGTTTTTT. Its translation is CASSPLRGQGAPNTGELFF.